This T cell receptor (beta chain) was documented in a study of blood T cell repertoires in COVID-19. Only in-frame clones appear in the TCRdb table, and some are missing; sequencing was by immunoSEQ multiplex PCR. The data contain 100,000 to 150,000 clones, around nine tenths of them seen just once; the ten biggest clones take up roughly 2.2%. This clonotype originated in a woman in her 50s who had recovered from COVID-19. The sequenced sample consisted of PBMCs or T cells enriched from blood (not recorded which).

This CDR3 reads CASSMYIEAFF. In DNA form, the CDR3 reads TGTGCCAGTAGTATGTACATTGAAGCTTTCTTT. The rearrangement uses TRBV19 and TRBJ1-1, with D hard to call. Trimming took 3 bases from V and 7 from J, leaving 6 bases between them. The germline gives CDR1 LNHDA, CDR2 SQIVND (reference sequence). The CDR3 runs 11 residues.